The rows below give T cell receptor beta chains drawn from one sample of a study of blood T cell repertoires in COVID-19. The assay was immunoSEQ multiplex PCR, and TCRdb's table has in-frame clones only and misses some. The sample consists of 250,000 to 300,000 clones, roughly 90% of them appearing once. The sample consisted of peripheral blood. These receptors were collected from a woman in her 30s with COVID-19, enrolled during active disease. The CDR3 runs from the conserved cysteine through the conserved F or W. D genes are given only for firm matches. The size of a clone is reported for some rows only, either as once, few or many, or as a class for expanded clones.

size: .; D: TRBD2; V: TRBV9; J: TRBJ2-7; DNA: TGTGCCAGCAGCGTAAGCGGGAGTTACGAGCAGTACTTC; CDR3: CASSVSGSYEQYF
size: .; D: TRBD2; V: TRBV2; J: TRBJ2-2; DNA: TGTGCCAGCAGTGCTAATAGCGGGAGAGGGGCCGGGGAGCTGTTTTTT; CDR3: CASSANSGRGAGELFF
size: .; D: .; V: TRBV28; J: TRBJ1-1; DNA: TGTGCCAGCAGTTTGGCGGGGCAAGCTTTCTTT; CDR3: CASSLAGQAFF
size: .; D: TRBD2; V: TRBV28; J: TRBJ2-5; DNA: TGTGCCAGCAGCCGCCCAATAGCGGGAGCGAAGGAGACCCAGTACTTC; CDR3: CASSRPIAGAKETQYF
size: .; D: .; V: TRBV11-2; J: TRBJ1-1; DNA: TGTGCCAGCAGCTTTGGGGGTTTGGGGGCGAACACTGAAGCTTTCTTT; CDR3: CASSFGGLGANTEAFF
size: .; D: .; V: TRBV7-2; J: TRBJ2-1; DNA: TGTGCCAGCAGCTTAGAAGGGCAGGGGTTGAGTGAGCAGTTCTTC; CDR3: CASSLEGQGLSEQFF
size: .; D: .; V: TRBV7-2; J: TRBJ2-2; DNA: TGTGCCAGCAGGGGCCTCGCAGGTGCCGGGGAGCTGTTTTTT; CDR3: CASRGLAGAGELFF
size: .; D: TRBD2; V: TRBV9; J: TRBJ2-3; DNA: TGTGCCAGCAGCCCCGGGACTAGCAACACAGATACGCAGTATTTT; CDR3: CASSPGTSNTDTQYF
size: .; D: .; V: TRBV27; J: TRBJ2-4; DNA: TGTGCCAGCAGTACCGGGGGACAAAACATTCAGTACTTC; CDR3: CASSTGGQNIQYF
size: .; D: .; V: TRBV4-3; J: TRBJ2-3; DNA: TGCGCCAGCAGCCAAGTCGCCACTTTTCCTGGCACAGATACGCAGTATTTT; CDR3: CASSQVATFPGTDTQYF
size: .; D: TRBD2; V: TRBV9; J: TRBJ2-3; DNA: TGTGCCAGCCCCAGTAGCGGGAGGGGAGATACGCAGTATTTT; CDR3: CASPSSGRGDTQYF
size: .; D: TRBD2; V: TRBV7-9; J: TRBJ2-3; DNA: TGTGCCAGCAGCTTATTTGGACTAGCAGACACAGATACGCAGTATTTT; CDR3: CASSLFGLADTDTQYF
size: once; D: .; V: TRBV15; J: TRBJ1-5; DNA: TGTGCCACCAGTCCCTTTAAAAGCAATCAGCCCCAGCATTTT; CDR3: CATSPFKSNQPQHF
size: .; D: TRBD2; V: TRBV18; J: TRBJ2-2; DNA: TGTGCCAGCTCACCACGGACTAGCGGGAGTGTCGGGGAGCTGTTTTTT; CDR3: CASSPRTSGSVGELFF
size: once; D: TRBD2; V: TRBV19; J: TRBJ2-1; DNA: TGTGCCACCGCCTATTCCGGGACTAGCGCTAATGAGCAGTTCTTC; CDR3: CATAYSGTSANEQFF
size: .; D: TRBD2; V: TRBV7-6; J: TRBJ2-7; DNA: TGTGCCAGCAGCTTAGCGACGGCGGGAGGGCCCTCCTACGAGCAGTACTTC; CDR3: CASSLATAGGPSYEQYF
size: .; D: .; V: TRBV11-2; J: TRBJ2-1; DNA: TGTGCCAGCAGCTTGAAGACTGGTGAGCAGTTCTTC; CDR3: CASSLKTGEQFF
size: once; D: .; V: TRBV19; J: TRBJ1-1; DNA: TGTGCCAGTATAGGAGTAAACACTGAAGCTTTCTTT; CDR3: CASIGVNTEAFF
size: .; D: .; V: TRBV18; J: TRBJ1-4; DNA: TGTGCCAGCTCTCCCGGCGCCGGGGAAAAACTGTTTTTT; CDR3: CASSPGAGEKLFF
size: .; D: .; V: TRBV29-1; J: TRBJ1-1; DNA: TGCAGCGTTGAATGGGGGGGGCGAGCTGAAGCTTTCTTT; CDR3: CSVEWGGRAEAFF
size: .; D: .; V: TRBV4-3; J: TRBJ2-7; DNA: TGCGCCAGCAGCCAAGCTATAGCGGAATTCTACGAGCAGTACTTC; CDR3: CASSQAIAEFYEQYF
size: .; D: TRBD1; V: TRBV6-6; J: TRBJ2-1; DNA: TGTGCCAGCAGCTCAACCGGGACAGGGGGCAATGAGCAGTTCTTC; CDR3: CASSSTGTGGNEQFF
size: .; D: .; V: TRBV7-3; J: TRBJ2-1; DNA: TGTGCCAGCAGCTTTGGGACAACCCCCTACAATGAGCAGTTCTTC; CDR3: CASSFGTTPYNEQFF
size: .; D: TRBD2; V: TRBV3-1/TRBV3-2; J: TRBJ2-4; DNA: TGTGCCAGCACCTCCCTAGGGACTAGCGGAAGTTACATTCAGTACTTC; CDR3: CASTSLGTSGSYIQYF
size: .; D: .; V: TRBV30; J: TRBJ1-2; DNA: TGTGCCTGGAACCAACTCGTTACTCCGGGCTACACCTTC; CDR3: CAWNQLVTPGYTF
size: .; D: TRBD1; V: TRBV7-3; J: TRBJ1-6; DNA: TGTGCCAGCAGCCAAGGATCGGACAGGGTTTCACCCCTCCACTTT; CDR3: CASSQGSDRVSPLHF
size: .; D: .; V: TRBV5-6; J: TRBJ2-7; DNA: TGTGCCAGCAGCTCTGCAGGGGTACGGGTCGACGAGCAGTACTTC; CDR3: CASSSAGVRVDEQYF
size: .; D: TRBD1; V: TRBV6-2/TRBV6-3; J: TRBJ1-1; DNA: TGTGCCAGCAGTTGGCCCCCGGGACAGCATTTGAACACTGAAGCTTTCTTT; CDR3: CASSWPPGQHLNTEAFF
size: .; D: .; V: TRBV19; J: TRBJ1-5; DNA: TGTGCCAGTAGTATAGGCATCTATAGCAATCAGCCCCAGCATTTT; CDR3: CASSIGIYSNQPQHF
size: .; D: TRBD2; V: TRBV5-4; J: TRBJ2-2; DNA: TGTGCCAGCAGCTTGGGTGGGCCTAGCGGGAGCTCCGGGGAGCTGTTTTTT; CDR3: CASSLGGPSGSSGELFF
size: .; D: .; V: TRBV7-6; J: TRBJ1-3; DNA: TGTGCCAGCAGCTTGACACTCCCAGGGTCTGGAAACACCATATATTTT; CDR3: CASSLTLPGSGNTIYF
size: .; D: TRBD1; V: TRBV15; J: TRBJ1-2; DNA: TGTGCCACCAGCACCCTTAGGACAGGCCGGGGCTACACCTTC; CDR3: CATSTLRTGRGYTF
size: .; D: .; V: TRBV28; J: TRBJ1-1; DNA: TGTGCCAGCTTCTCAGCGGGGATGAACACTGAAGCTTTCTTT; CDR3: CASFSAGMNTEAFF
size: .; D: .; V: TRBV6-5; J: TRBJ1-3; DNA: TGTGCCAGCAGCACCTCGGGTGATAGTGGAAACACCATATATTTT; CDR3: CASSTSGDSGNTIYF
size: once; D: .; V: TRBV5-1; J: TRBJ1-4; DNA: TGCGCCAGCAGCCACCGAGGGCGCCTTGCAACTAATGAAAAACTGTTTTTT; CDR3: CASSHRGRLATNEKLFF
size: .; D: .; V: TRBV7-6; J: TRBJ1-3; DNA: TGTGCCAGCAGCTTATCCAGTACAGTAGGAAACACCATATATTTT; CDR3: CASSLSSTVGNTIYF